These 4 T cell receptor beta chains originate from one sample sequenced in a study of T cells after yellow fever vaccination. In TCRdb, the 5' RACE reads were re-called with MiXCR into one record per CDR3 protein. Of 300,000 to 450,000 distinct CDR3 sequences in the sample, more than 5.5% were seen once. This material consisted of PBMCs, taken 5 days after the yellow fever booster vaccination. Receptor source: a man younger than 40 who received the YFV17D yellow fever vaccine.

A few counts support this clonotype. The gene calls are TRBV5-1 and TRBJ2-1, with D perhaps being TRBD1 or TRBD2 (5 bases each). The ends were cut back, 2 bases at V and 1 base at J, with 10 bases in the middle. Germline CDR1 is SGHRS and CDR2 is YFSETQ. This CDR3 is built from 15 residues. This CDR3 reads CASSFQGDSYNEQFF. CDR3 in DNA: TGCGCCAGCAGCTTTCAGGGAGATTCCTACAATGAGCAGTTCTTC. Using reference TRBV5-1 and TRBJ2-1 for the parts outside the CDR3, the full variable domain is KAGVTQTPRYLIKTRGQQVTLSCSPISGHRSVSWYQQTPGQGLQFLFEYFSETQRNKGNFPGRFSGRQFSNSRSEMNVSTLELGDSALYLCASSFQGDSYNEQFFGPGTRLTVL.

The chain uses TRBV5-1 and TRBJ2-7, with TRBD1 identical over 10 bases. Trimming removed 4 bases from V and 6 bases from J; junction bases left unmatched: 16. Germline CDR1 is SGHRS and CDR2 is YFSETQ. The CDR3 has 17 residues. This chain's CDR3 is CASSPAVFGTGVIEQYF. DNA of the CDR3: TGCGCCAGCAGCCCAGCCGTCTTTGGGACAGGGGTCATCGAGCAGTACTTC.

This clonotype was seen at least ten times. V usage is TRBV7-3 and J usage is TRBJ2-5, with TRBD2 matching over 10 bases. With 1 base clipped from V and 4 bases from J, the junction kept 9 bases outside the gene matches. This CDR3 comprises 17 residues. Germline V gene sequence: CDR1 SGHTA, CDR2 FQGTGA. CDR3 region: CASSLNPLAGAGETQYF. Here the CDR3 DNA reads TGTGCCAGCAGCTTAAATCCCCTAGCGGGAGCCGGAGAGACCCAGTACTTC.

This clonotype has at least ten counts. The chain links TRBV4-3 to TRBJ2-2, with 7 bases aligning to TRBD2. With V trimmed by 1 base and J by 6 bases, 5 bases remained unmatched. This CDR3 spans 15 amino acids. CDR1 is LGHNA and CDR2 is YSLEER in the germline V gene. CDR3 in amino acids: CASSQGTRSAGELFF. CDR3 sequence (DNA): TGCGCCAGCAGCCAAGGGACTAGATCGGCCGGGGAGCTGTTTTTT.